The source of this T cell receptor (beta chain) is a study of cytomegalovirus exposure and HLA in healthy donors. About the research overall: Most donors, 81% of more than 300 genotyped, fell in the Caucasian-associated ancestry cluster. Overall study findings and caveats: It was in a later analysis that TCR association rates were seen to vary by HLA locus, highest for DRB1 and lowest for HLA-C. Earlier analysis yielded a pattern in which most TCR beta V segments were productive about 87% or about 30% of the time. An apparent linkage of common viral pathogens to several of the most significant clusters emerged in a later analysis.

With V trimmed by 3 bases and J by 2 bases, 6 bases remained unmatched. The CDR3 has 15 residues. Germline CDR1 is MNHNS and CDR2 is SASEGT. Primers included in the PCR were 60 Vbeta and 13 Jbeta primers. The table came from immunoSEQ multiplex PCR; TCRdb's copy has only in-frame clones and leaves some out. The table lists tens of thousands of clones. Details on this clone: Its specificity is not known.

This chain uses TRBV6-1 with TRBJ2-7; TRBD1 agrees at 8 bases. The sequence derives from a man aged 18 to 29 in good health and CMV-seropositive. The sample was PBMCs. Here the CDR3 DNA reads TGTGCCAGCAGTGAGACAGACAGGGGTCCCTACGAGCAGTACTTC. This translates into CASSETDRGPYEQYF.